This entry features one T cell receptor (beta chain) sequence. Sequencing was limited to surgery cases with top T cell transcript signatures in brain tissue. Produced via immunoSEQ multiplex PCR; TCRdb's table is partial and in-frame only. The sample includes under 150,000 clones, roughly 94% of them seen just once. This sample is part of a study of brain T cells in children with intractable seizures. This clonotype was sampled from a boy under two years old with hemimegalencephaly and intractable seizures. Sample: peripheral blood, taken at surgery.

Here the CDR3 DNA reads TGTGCCACCAGTGTCCAGGGTCCCCACACAGATACGCAGTATTTT. This translates into CATSVQGPHTDTQYF. The V and J genes are TRBV24-1 and TRBJ2-3; D perhaps matches TRBD1 (5 bases). The V gene lost 5 bases and the J gene lost 2 bases, with 13 bases spanning the gap. There are 15 residues in the CDR3. The V gene's germline CDR1 is KGHDR and CDR2 SFDVKD.